The 27 T cell receptor beta chains reported below all come from one sample, sequenced in a study of blood T cell repertoires in COVID-19. Generated by immunoSEQ multiplex PCR, the TCRdb table keeps only in-frame clones and is missing some. This table holds approximately 210,000 clones, 82% found once. The sequenced sample was PBMCs or T cells enriched from blood (not recorded which). These receptors were collected from a man aged 35 to 55 who had recovered from COVID-19.

V usage is TRBV6-1 and J usage is TRBJ1-2; D is perhaps TRBD1 (6 bases). The CDR3 is 12 residues long. V lost 3 bases and J 12 bases, leaving 14 bases between the germline ends. CDR1 MNHNS and CDR2 SASEGT come from the germline V gene. The CDR3 sequence: CASSDRGMGNTF. CDR3 in DNA: TGTGCCAGCAGTGATAGGGGGATGGGGAACACCTTC.

V gene TRBV30 combines with J gene TRBJ2-1; 11 nucleotides agree with TRBD2. V gave up 4 bases and J gave up 6 bases; unmatched junction bases: 8. The CDR3 runs 15 residues. CDR1 and CDR2 (germline): GTSNPN, SVGIG (reference sequence). The CDR3 protein is CAWTRRGLAGNEQFF. DNA for the CDR3: TGTGCCTGGACCAGGAGAGGACTAGCGGGCAATGAGCAGTTCTTC.

The chain has TRBV28 and TRBJ1-3; D possibly corresponds to TRBD1 (6 bases). Germline V gene data show CDR1 as MDHEN and CDR2 as SYDVKM. This CDR3 is built from 16 residues. V was trimmed by 6 bases and J by 1 base, leaving 16 bases between them. The CDR3 here is CASRQGREGSGNTIYF. The CDR3 region has the DNA TGTGCCAGCAGACAGGGACGGGAGGGGTCTGGAAACACCATATATTTT.

The chain is built from TRBV27 and TRBJ1-1; D may be TRBD1 (6 bases). Germline CDR1 MNHEY, CDR2 SMNVEV (reference sequence). V lost 0 bases, J lost 5 bases, and 13 bases lay in between. This CDR3 is 15 amino acids long. Here the CDR3 reads CASSLSIGGETEAFF. CDR3 coding DNA: TGTGCCAGCAGTTTATCGATAGGGGGAGAGACTGAAGCTTTCTTT.

This clone came up once. The chain employs TRBV4-2 and TRBJ1-3; D remains unclear. The germline V gene has CDR1 LGHNA and CDR2 YNFKEQ. The CDR3 has 14 amino acids. Deletions cut 4 bases from V and 3 bases from J, with 10 bases between. This CDR3 reads CASSLLGDGNTIYF. CDR3 sequence (DNA): TGTGCCAGCAGCCTCCTCGGGGATGGAAACACCATATATTTT.

This clone has only a few counts. The chain employs TRBV2 and TRBJ2-1, with 7 bases lining up with TRBD2. This CDR3 is 14 amino acids long. The V segment lost 7 bases and the J segment 0 bases; nucleotides outside the gene matches: 3. Germline CDR1 and CDR2: SNHLY and FYNNEI. CDR3 sequence reads: CASIGGSSYNEQFF. In nucleotides, the CDR3 is TGTGCCAGCATCGGCGGGAGCTCCTACAATGAGCAGTTCTTC.

The chain combines TRBV28 with TRBJ2-1, with 13 bases lining up with TRBD2. The CDR3 totals 18 residues. Trimming took 5 bases from V and 0 from J; bases not matched to a gene: 7. The germline gives CDR1 MDHEN, CDR2 SYDVKM. CDR3 DNA: TGTGCCAGCAGTCCGAGGACTAGCGGGAGAGGCTCCTACAATGAGCAGTTCTTC. Its protein is CASSPRTSGRGSYNEQFF. Full variable domain (missing parts from reference TRBV28 and TRBJ2-1): DVKVTQSSRYLVKRTGEKVFLECVQDMDHENMFWYRQDPGLGLRLIYFSYDVKMKEKGDIPEGYSVSREKKERFSLILESASTNQTSMYLCASSPRTSGRGSYNEQFFGPGTRLTVL.

This rearrangement joins TRBV9 to TRBJ2-2, with TRBD2 as a possible D gene (6 bases). The CDR3 runs 18 residues. Germline CDR1 reads SGDLS; CDR2 reads YYNGEE. Trimming removed 0 bases at V and 1 base at J, with 16 bases between. The CDR3 is CASSVVGGLRGNTGELFF. The DNA for the CDR3 is TGTGCCAGCAGCGTAGTCGGGGGTTTGCGGGGGAACACCGGGGAGCTGTTTTTT.

The chain recombines TRBV9 with TRBJ2-5; a weak D match, TRBD2 (6 bases). Germline CDR1 and CDR2: SGDLS and YYNGEE. The CDR3 extends over 13 amino acids. V was trimmed by 3 bases and J by 5 bases, leaving 11 bases between them. CDR3 in amino acids: CASSARDLETQYF. CDR3 DNA sequence: TGTGCCAGCAGCGCCCGGGACTTGGAGACCCAGTACTTC.

The CDR3 coding sequence is TGTGCCAGCAGGCCCAGCGGGTTGTACAATGAGCAGTTCTTC. Its protein is CASRPSGLYNEQFF. The chain couples TRBV7-2 to TRBJ2-1; D is perhaps TRBD2 (6 bases). V was shortened by 6 bases and J by 4 bases, with 13 bases between the two germline ends. The CDR3 sequence is 14 residues long. Germline CDR1 is SGHTA and CDR2 is FQGNSA.

The V gene is TRBV4-2, the J gene TRBJ2-1; tentatively, D is TRBD2 (6 bases). Germline CDR1 LGHNA, CDR2 YNFKEQ. This CDR3 comprises 12 residues. V lost 1 base to trimming and J lost 11 bases, with 9 bases between them. CDR3 nucleotide sequence: TGTGCCAGCAGCCAAGGTGGGACTCAGCAGTTCTTC. Encoded protein: CASSQGGTQQFF.

The rearrangement joins TRBV7-2 to TRBJ2-5; D gene uncertain. Germline-derived CDR1 and CDR2 are SGHTA and FQGNSA. The CDR3 spans 14 residues. Deletions cut 4 bases from V and 1 base from J, with 10 bases between. The CDR3 spells CASSSPVAQETQYF. As DNA, the CDR3 is TGTGCCAGCAGCTCGCCGGTAGCCCAAGAGACCCAGTACTTC. Full variable domain (outside the CDR3, taken from reference TRBV7-2 and TRBJ2-5): GAGVSQSPSNKVTEKGKDVELRCDPISGHTALYWYRQSLGQGLEFLIYFQGNSAPDKSGLPSDRFSAERTGGSVSTLTIQRTQQEDSAVYLCASSSPVAQETQYFGPGTRLLVL.

The V gene is TRBV15, the J gene TRBJ1-2, with D possibly TRBD1 on 5 matching bases. The germline V gene encodes CDR1 LNHNV and CDR2 YYDKDF (reference sequence). Trimming stripped 0 bases from V and 3 bases from J, with 11 bases between. The CDR3 consists of 15 residues. The CDR3, as DNA: TGTGCCACCAGCAGAGATTGGGCGACAGACTATGGCTACACCTTC. Translated: CATSRDWATDYGYTF. The variable domain in full, with the rest retrieved from reference TRBV15 and TRBJ1-2, is DAMVIQNPRYQVTQFGKPVTLSCSQTLNHNVMYWYQQKSSQAPKLLFHYYDKDFNNEADTPDNFQSRRPNTSFCFLDIRSPGLGDTAMYLCATSRDWATDYGYTFGSGTRLTVV.

The DNA for the CDR3 is TGCGCCAGCAGCACCGAGGGGACAGGGTCATACACTGAAGCTTTCTTT. Translating gives CASSTEGTGSYTEAFF. The chain joins TRBV5-1 to TRBJ1-1; TRBD1 aligns across 9 bases. Looked up from germline, CDR1 is SGHRS and CDR2 is YFSETQ. The CDR3 consists of 16 residues. The V gene end was trimmed by 4 bases and the J gene end by 3 bases; junction bases not matched to a gene: 10.

The V call is TRBV5-6, the J call TRBJ1-4, with 11 bases identical to TRBD1. CDR1 is SGHDT and CDR2 is YYEEEE in the germline V gene. Germline trimming cut 4 bases from V and 7 bases from J; bases unmatched to any gene: 12. This CDR3 has 17 residues. The CDR3 sequence is CASSKGTGGYSGEKLFF. The CDR3 region has the DNA TGTGCCAGCAGCAAGGGGACAGGGGGTTATTCTGGTGAAAAACTGTTTTTT.

The chain carries TRBV19 and TRBJ1-5, with 11 bases identical to TRBD1. V dropped 6 bases and J dropped 5; count of bases not matched to a gene: 9. The germline V gene encodes CDR1 LNHDA and CDR2 SQIVND (reference sequence). CDR3 size: 16 residues. CDR3: CASSGRDRGAYQPQHF. In DNA, the CDR3 is TGTGCCAGTAGCGGACGGGACAGGGGGGCTTATCAGCCCCAGCATTTT. The variable domain in full, completed from reference TRBV19 and TRBJ1-5, reads DGGITQSPKYLFRKEGQNVTLSCEQNLNHDAMYWYRQDPGQGLRLIYYSQIVNDFQKGDIAEGYSVSREKKESFPLTVTSAQKNPTAFYLCASSGRDRGAYQPQHFGDGTRLSIL.

V usage is TRBV30 and J usage is TRBJ2-5; D is undetermined. Per germline, CDR1 GTSNPN and CDR2 SVGIG (reference sequence). There are 13 residues in the CDR3. V was pared by 2 bases and J by 0 bases, with 7 bases between. In DNA form, the CDR3 reads TGTGCCTGGAGTTGGCGGAACCAAGAGACCCAGTACTTC. Translating gives CAWSWRNQETQYF.

This clone was detected once. J is TRBJ2-3 and V is TRBV9, with TRBD2 matching over 12 bases. CDR1 is SGDLS and CDR2 is YYNGEE in the germline V gene. J gave up 7 bases and V 1 base, and 19 bases lay outside the gene matches. This CDR3 is built from 20 residues. The DNA for the CDR3 is TGTGCCAGCAGCGTAAGTCCCGGGCTAGCGGGAGGGCCCGGGGCACATACGCAGTATTTT. This sequence encodes CASSVSPGLAGGPGAHTQYF.

V gene TRBV7-3 combines with J gene TRBJ1-1; D is unresolved. The V end lost 5 bases, the J end lost 1 base, and 11 bases lay between the germline ends. The CDR3 is 14 amino acids. The germline gives CDR1 SGHTA, CDR2 FQGTGA. The CDR3 nucleotides are TGTGCCAGCAGCCCGGCGGGAAGGAACACTGAAGCTTTCTTT. Its protein product is CASSPAGRNTEAFF. Looking up the rest from reference TRBV7-3 and TRBJ1-1 gives the full variable domain: GAGVSQTPSNKVTEKGKYVELRCDPISGHTALYWYRQSLGQGPEFLIYFQGTGAADDSGLPNDRFFAVRPEGSVSTLKIQRTERGDSAVYLCASSPAGRNTEAFFGQGTRLTVV.

The chain is built from TRBV3-1 (or the pseudogene TRBV3-2) and TRBJ1-2, with 7 bases aligning to TRBD1. The CDR3 is 16 residues long. Germline CDR1 reads LGHDT; CDR2 reads YNNKEL (reference sequence). With V trimmed by 1 base and J by 3 bases, 8 bases remained unmatched. In DNA form, the CDR3 reads TGTGCCAGCAGCCAAGCTGAAGTAACAGGGGACTATGGCTACACCTTC. Amino acids: CASSQAEVTGDYGYTF.

The rearrangement uses TRBV6-5 and TRBJ2-7; 12 bases line up with TRBD1. With V trimmed by 5 bases and J by 6 bases, 5 bases remained unmatched. CDR1 MNHEY and CDR2 SVGAGI come from the germline V gene. This CDR3 comprises 14 residues. The CDR3 region has the DNA TGTGCCAGCAGTCCGGGACAGGGGGCGCGCGAGCAGTACTTC. Protein: CASSPGQGAREQYF.

This rearrangement joins TRBV2 to TRBJ2-4; D is perhaps TRBD1 (6 bases). CDR1 and CDR2 from the germline V gene are SNHLY and FYNNEI. This CDR3 spans 15 amino acids. Trimming pared 11 bases from V and 0 bases from J, leaving 17 bases between. CDR3 nucleotides: TGTGCCGCCAGCTCGGGACATCTAGCCAAAAACATTCAGTACTTC. The encoded protein is CAASSGHLAKNIQYF.

The gene calls are TRBV7-2 and TRBJ2-7, with a possible D match to TRBD1 (6 bases). The CDR3 is 13 residues long. Germline V gives CDR1 SGHTA, CDR2 FQGNSA. The V gene lost 5 bases and the J gene lost 5 bases, with 13 bases spanning the gap. This CDR3 reads CASSPRGFHEQYF. The CDR3 nucleotides read TGTGCCAGCAGCCCGAGGGGGTTCCACGAGCAGTACTTC.

This clone showed up just once. The V gene is TRBV19, the J gene TRBJ1-2, with D maybe TRBD1 (5 bases). CDR1 LNHDA and CDR2 SQIVND come from the germline V gene (reference sequence). This CDR3 is 11 amino acids long. V shed 11 bases and J shed 4 bases, with 11 bases lying between them. CDR3 in amino acids: CASDSSYGYTF. CDR3 coding DNA: TGTGCCTCCGACAGTTCCTATGGCTACACCTTC.

V gene TRBV27 combines with J gene TRBJ2-5; D perhaps matches TRBD1 (5 bases). Germline lookup yields CDR1 MNHEY and CDR2 SMNVEV (reference sequence). The CDR3 has 13 amino acids. V lost 6 bases, J lost 4 bases, and 12 bases lay in between. This chain's CDR3 is CASSTRVRETQYF. For the CDR3, the DNA is TGTGCCAGCAGCACCAGGGTGAGAGAGACCCAGTACTTC.

This chain connects TRBV11-2 to TRBJ2-7, with 7 bases lining up with TRBD2. The CDR3 contains 15 residues. The V and J ends lost 0 bases and 0 bases, in that order; junction bases with no gene match: 2. Germline V gene lookup returns CDR1 SGHAT and CDR2 FQNNGV. The CDR3, as DNA: TGTGCCAGCAGCTTAGAAGCGGGATTCTCCTACGAGCAGTACTTC. It yields the protein CASSLEAGFSYEQYF.

This clone was recorded a few times. V gene TRBV7-2 combines with J gene TRBJ2-1, with TRBD1 matching over 7 bases. V lost 4 bases and J lost 5; bases outside the gene matches: 5. The CDR3 covers 14 residues. The germline V gene has CDR1 SGHTA and CDR2 FQGNSA. CDR3 region: CASSSDRFNNEQFF. CDR3 DNA: TGTGCCAGCAGCTCGGACAGGTTTAACAATGAGCAGTTCTTC.